Listed here are 22 T cell receptor beta chains from one sample, sequenced in a study of cytomegalovirus exposure and HLA in healthy donors (dated by TCRdb to the late 2010s). The receptor library was made with the immunoSEQ multiplex PCR assay. For the multiplex PCR, a mixture combining 60 forward primers for TCR Vbeta segments and 13 reverse primers for TCR Jbeta segments was used. TCRdb stores this immuneACCESS table with in-frame sequences only. Part of the clones is absent; in the studies checked, under half of the shortfall reflects unresolved V genes, and no reason is known for the rest. Counted in this sample were under 150,000 clones; less than 9.5% of them appeared once. Approximately 1.8% of the sample is in the top ten clones. Sequenced: PBMCs. The receptors come from a male donor in good health and CMV-seronegative.

The chain uses TRBV5-1 and TRBJ1-6, with TRBD1 as a possible D gene (5 bases). The germline CDR1 and CDR2 sequences are SGHRS and YFSETQ. Trimming took off 2 bases at V and 7 bases at J, with 13 bases between the two ends. This CDR3 region has 15 residues. The CDR3 coding sequence is TGCGCCAGCAGCTTCAGGGACGGAGGGAATTCACCCCTCCACTTT. Its protein is CASSFRDGGNSPLHF.

This clone was observed a handful of times. The J gene is TRBJ2-5, the V gene TRBV7-2; tentative D call: TRBD1 (5 bases). V gave up 4 bases and J gave up 0 bases, with 15 bases separating them. This CDR3 has 16 residues. Germline CDR1 reads SGHTA; CDR2 reads FQGNSA. Here the CDR3 reads CASSSHGMGHQETQYF. CDR3 nucleotides: TGTGCCAGCAGCTCCCACGGAATGGGGCACCAAGAGACCCAGTACTTC.

The V call is TRBV18, the J call TRBJ2-7; the match to TRBD1 covers 10 bases. Germline trimming cut 4 bases from V and 4 bases from J; bases unmatched to any gene: 4. Per the germline V gene, CDR1 is KGHSH and CDR2 is LQKENI. The CDR3 has 14 amino acids. This CDR3 is CASSRRQGAYEQYF. CDR3 nucleotides: TGTGCCAGCTCACGCCGACAGGGGGCTTACGAGCAGTACTTC.

This clone has a handful of counts. J is TRBJ1-2 and V is TRBV10-3; 10 positions match TRBD1. CDR3 length: 13 amino acids. J was trimmed by 8 bases and V by 7 bases; bases with no gene match: 7. Germline values: CDR1 ENHRY, CDR2 SYGVKD. In nucleotides, the CDR3 is TGTGCCATCACCCTGGGACAGGGGAAAGGCTACACCTTC. The encoded protein is CAITLGQGKGYTF.

The chain carries TRBV6-5 and TRBJ2-5; 8 bases match TRBD2. Per germline, CDR1 MNHEY and CDR2 SVGAGI. V gave up 2 bases and J gave up 5 bases; unmatched junction bases: 4. The CDR3 has 14 residues. The CDR3 here is CASSYATGGETQYF. The CDR3, as DNA: TGTGCCAGCAGTTACGCTACGGGAGGGGAGACCCAGTACTTC.

This clone came up a few times. The chain joins TRBV2 to TRBJ2-7; possible D gene TRBD1, 6 bases. Germline V lookup: CDR1 SNHLY, CDR2 FYNNEI. The CDR3 spans 12 residues. The V end was cut by 6 bases, the J end by 7 bases, with 13 bases between. The CDR3 reads CASSLRGGEQYF. CDR3 nucleotide sequence: TGTGCCAGCAGCCTGAGAGGGGGTGAGCAGTACTTC.

This clone appeared a few times. The V and J genes are TRBV5-6 and TRBJ2-2, with D possibly TRBD2 on 6 matching bases. Deletions cut 2 bases from V and 5 bases from J, with 10 bases between. Looked up from germline, CDR1 is SGHDT and CDR2 is YYEEEE. This CDR3 is built from 14 residues. For the CDR3, the DNA is TGTGCCAGCAGCTTACGTAGCGGTACCGGGGAGCTGTTTTTT. Its protein is CASSLRSGTGELFF.

The table lists this clone with a few counts. This rearrangement joins TRBV5-1 to TRBJ2-2; D is perhaps TRBD1 (5 bases). CDR1 and CDR2 (germline): SGHRS, YFSETQ. V lost 3 bases to trimming and J lost 5 bases, with 14 bases between them. The CDR3 loop spans 15 amino acids. The CDR3 coding sequence is TGCGCCAGCAGCTCCGTCGTAGGGGTGACCGGGGAGCTGTTTTTT. Its protein is CASSSVVGVTGELFF.

This clone was recorded a few times. The genes are TRBV19 and TRBJ2-7, with no clear D. The V end was cut by 4 bases, the J end by 7 bases, with 8 bases between. The CDR3 totals 11 residues. The germline V gene encodes CDR1 LNHDA and CDR2 SQIVND (reference sequence). CDR3 in DNA: TGTGCCAGTAGTAACTCCTTGGAGCAGTACTTC. Amino acids: CASSNSLEQYF.

The rearrangement links TRBV14 to TRBJ2-1, with 8 bases lining up with TRBD2. V was pared by 6 bases and J by 8 bases, with 15 bases of the junction left unmatched. Germline V gene data show CDR1 as SGHDN and CDR2 as FVKESK. The CDR3 is made up of 16 amino acids. CDR3 sequence (DNA): TGTGCCAGCAGGGGTAGCGGGACTCGGGAAATCTATGAGCAGTTCTTC. Protein sequence: CASRGSGTREIYEQFF.

This clone was detected only a few times. This chain links TRBV7-2 with TRBJ2-7, with D maybe TRBD2 (6 bases). This CDR3 region has 15 residues. CDR1 and CDR2 from the germline V gene are SGHTA and FQGNSA. Trimming took off 1 base at V and 2 bases at J, with 12 bases between the two ends. The CDR3 nucleotides are TGTGCCAGCAGCTTAGTAGGAGGGCCCGCCTACGAGCAGTACTTC. It translates to CASSLVGGPAYEQYF.

The chain couples TRBV28 to TRBJ2-1; weak D call: TRBD1 (6 bases). The CDR3 consists of 11 residues. Germline-derived CDR1 and CDR2 are MDHEN and SYDVKM. Trimming took off 8 bases at V and 12 bases at J, with 14 bases between the two ends. The CDR3 here is CASWSGTTQFF. The DNA of the CDR3 is TGTGCCAGCTGGTCCGGGACAACGCAGTTCTTC.

The chain is built from TRBV7-2 and TRBJ2-1; D unclear. This CDR3 spans 14 amino acids. CDR1 and CDR2 (germline): SGHTA, FQGNSA. Trimming cost V 2 bases and J 8 bases, with 13 bases left between them. The DNA for the CDR3 is TGTGCCAGCAGCTTATTAGTCCCTCACGATGAGCAGTTCTTC. Protein sequence: CASSLLVPHDEQFF. The full variable domain, its missing parts supplied by reference TRBV7-2 and TRBJ2-1, is GAGVSQSPSNKVTEKGKDVELRCDPISGHTALYWYRQSLGQGLEFLIYFQGNSAPDKSGLPSDRFSAERTGGSVSTLTIQRTQQEDSAVYLCASSLLVPHDEQFFGPGTRLTVL.

This chain links TRBV4-1 with TRBJ1-1, with 8 bases identical to TRBD1. Germline trimming cut 3 bases from V and 1 base from J; bases unmatched to any gene: 7. CDR3 length: 16 amino acids. The germline V gene encodes CDR1 MGHRA and CDR2 YSYEKL. The CDR3: CASSHLGTGKNTEAFF. The CDR3 bases are TGCGCCAGCAGCCACCTCGGGACAGGCAAGAACACTGAAGCTTTCTTT.

This clone turned up a few times. This chain links TRBV6-5 with TRBJ2-1, with 11 bases matching TRBD2. This CDR3 has 16 amino acids. Germline V gene data show CDR1 as MNHEY and CDR2 as SVGAGI. The junction had 2 bases not matched to a gene; V was cut back by 0 bases and J by 4 bases. The CDR3 region is CASSYSGLAVYNEQFF. The CDR3 DNA reads TGTGCCAGCAGTTACTCGGGACTAGCGGTTTACAATGAGCAGTTCTTC.

This clone was detected only a few times. This chain joins TRBV30 and TRBJ2-1; 7 bases map to TRBD2. With 1 base clipped from V and 6 bases from J, the junction kept 6 bases outside the gene matches. The CDR3 is made up of 14 amino acids. Germline V gene lookup returns CDR1 GTSNPN and CDR2 SVGIG (reference sequence). The CDR3 region has the DNA TGTGCCTGGAGTGGCTTACTAGCGAGCAATGAGCAGTTCTTC. Its translation: CAWSGLLASNEQFF.

Turning to this clone: The conserved phenylalanine or tryptophan normally closing the CDR3 is absent here, so this likely arose from a read error. V usage is TRBV10-3 and J usage is TRBJ1-1, with D possibly being TRBD1 (5 bases). Looked up from germline, CDR1 is ENHRY and CDR2 is SYGVKD. The CDR3 runs 14 residues. Trimming took 0 bases from V and 5 from J, leaving 10 bases between them. The CDR3 DNA sequence: TGTGCCATCAGTGAGTCAGCAGGGAAAACTGAAGCTTTCTTG. This gives the protein CAISESAGKTEAFL.

This clone was counted a few times. The rearrangement joins TRBV30 to TRBJ1-5, with D perhaps TRBD1 (6 bases). The CDR3 is made up of 13 amino acids. The germline CDR1 and CDR2 sequences are GTSNPN and SVGIG (reference sequence). Trimming cost V 3 bases and J 2 bases, with 8 bases left between them. The CDR3: CAWSYRGNQPQHF. CDR3 in DNA: TGTGCCTGGAGCTACAGGGGCAATCAGCCCCAGCATTTT.

This clone turned up a few times. V is TRBV7-6 and J is TRBJ2-1; possible D gene TRBD2, 6 bases. V lost 5 bases and J 4 bases, leaving 15 bases between the germline ends. Germline lookup yields CDR1 SGHVS and CDR2 FNYEAQ. The CDR3 length is 15 residues. The CDR3: CASSPGTLTYNEQFF. The CDR3 nucleotides read TGTGCCAGCAGCCCCGGGACTCTCACGTACAATGAGCAGTTCTTC.

V usage is TRBV18 and J usage is TRBJ2-2; TRBD1 might be the D (5 bases). Germline V gives CDR1 KGHSH, CDR2 LQKENI. The CDR3 extends over 16 amino acids. With 1 base removed from V and 5 bases from J, the gap between germline ends came to 14 bases. In nucleotides, the CDR3 is TGTGCCAGCTCACCACTGGGCAGGGTGGCGACCGGGGAGCTGTTTTTT. Protein: CASSPLGRVATGELFF.

This clone was detected a few times. The chain uses TRBV7-2 and TRBJ2-3, with 9 bases lining up with TRBD1. The CDR3 is 16 amino acids. The junction had 7 bases not matched to a gene; V was cut back by 3 bases and J by 3 bases. Germline V gives CDR1 SGHTA, CDR2 FQGNSA. The CDR3 is CASSLFGQGLTDTQYF. The CDR3 nucleotides read TGTGCCAGCAGCTTGTTCGGACAGGGGTTAACAGATACGCAGTATTTT.

This clone turned up a few times. This chain connects TRBV7-9 to TRBJ2-7; 11 bases fit TRBD2. The CDR3 has 14 residues. In germline, CDR1 is SEHNR, CDR2 FQNEAQ (reference sequence). The junction had 4 bases not matched to a gene; V was cut back by 5 bases and J by 4 bases. CDR3 in amino acids: CASSPGTSGYEQYF. In DNA, the CDR3 is TGTGCCAGCAGCCCCGGGACTAGCGGATACGAGCAGTACTTC.